Sequencing of this T cell receptor (beta chain) was carried out in a study of OX40 agonist ivuxolimab in advanced cancers. About this clone itself: What it recognizes is unknown.

Some clones are missing from TCRdb's copy, which holds only in-frame ones; the method was immunoSEQ multiplex PCR. The sample has tens of thousands of clones; roughly 84% are singletons. The study's findings and limits: At 0.1 to 3.0 mg/kg and by week 6, CD4+ and CD8+ T cells in the blood had expanded clonally.

Trimming cost V 6 bases and J 9 bases; bases outside gene matches: 7. CDR3 size: 13 residues. CDR1 is SGHVS, CDR2 FNYEAQ, per germline. The V call is TRBV7-6, the J call TRBJ2-1, with 8 bases fitting TRBD1. The TCR sequence derives from an adult with an advanced solid tumor such as melanoma, head and neck, liver or kidney cancer. The specimen was CD4+ or CD8+ T cells sorted from blood, collected in a trial of the OX40 agonist ivuxolimab. The CDR3 protein is CASRPRTGLEQFF. CDR3 nucleotides: TGTGCCAGCAGACCTAGGACAGGGCTTGAGCAGTTCTTC.